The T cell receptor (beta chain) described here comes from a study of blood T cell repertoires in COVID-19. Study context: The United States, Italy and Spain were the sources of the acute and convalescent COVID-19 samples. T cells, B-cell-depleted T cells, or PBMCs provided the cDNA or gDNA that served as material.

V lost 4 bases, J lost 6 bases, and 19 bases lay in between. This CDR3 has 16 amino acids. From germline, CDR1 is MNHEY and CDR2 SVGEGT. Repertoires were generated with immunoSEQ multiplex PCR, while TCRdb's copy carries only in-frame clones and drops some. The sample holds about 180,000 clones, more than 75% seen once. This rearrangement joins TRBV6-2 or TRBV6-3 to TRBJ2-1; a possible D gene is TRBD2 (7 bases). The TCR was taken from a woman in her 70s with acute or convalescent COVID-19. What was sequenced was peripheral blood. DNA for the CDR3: TGTGCCAGCAGTTCCTTCGGGGGGCGCCAGGGCAATGAGCAGTTCTTC. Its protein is CASSSFGGRQGNEQFF.